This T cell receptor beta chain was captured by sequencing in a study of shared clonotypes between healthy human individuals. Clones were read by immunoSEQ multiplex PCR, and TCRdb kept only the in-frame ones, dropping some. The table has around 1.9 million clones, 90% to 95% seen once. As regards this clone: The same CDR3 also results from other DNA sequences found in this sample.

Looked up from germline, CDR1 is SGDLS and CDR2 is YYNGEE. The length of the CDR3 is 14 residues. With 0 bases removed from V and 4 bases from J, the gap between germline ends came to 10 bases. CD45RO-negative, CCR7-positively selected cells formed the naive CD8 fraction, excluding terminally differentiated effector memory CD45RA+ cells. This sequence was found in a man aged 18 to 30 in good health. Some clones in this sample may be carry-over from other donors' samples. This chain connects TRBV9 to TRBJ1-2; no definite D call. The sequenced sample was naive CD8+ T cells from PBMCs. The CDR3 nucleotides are TGTGCCAGCAGCGTAGGAAAGGGAGGCTATGGCTACACCTTC. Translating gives CASSVGKGGYGYTF. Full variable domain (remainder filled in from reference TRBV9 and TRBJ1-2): DSGVTQTPKHLITATGQRVTLRCSPRSGDLSVYWYQQSLDQGLQFLIQYYNGEERAKGNILERFSAQQFPDLHSELNLSSLELGDSALYFCASSVGKGGYGYTFGSGTRLTVV.